Below, 31 T cell receptor beta chains from the same sample are listed, as sequenced in a study of spatial heterogeneity in lung cancer. One entry per CDR3 protein results from TCRdb running MiXCR on the 5' RACE reads. Here the sample spans 9,000 to 10,000 distinct CDR3 sequences, roughly an eighth being singletons. For these receptors, no antigen is known. This sample's time point: sample taken at primary tumor resection. General observations from the study: Intratumoral expanded alpha and beta TCR counts were found to track tumor mutation counts.

Sequenced here: lung tumor tissue, sampled at surgery. The receptors derive from a male donor with early-stage non-small cell lung cancer.

Within the sample, this clonotype is medium-sized (0.01 to 0.1%). The size of this beta chain means little, since it is a stray read in a library made for alpha chains. The chain is built from TRBV29-1 and TRBJ2-3, with 8 nucleotides matching TRBD1. Germline V CDR1 and CDR2: SQVTM, ANQGSEA. This CDR3 is 17 amino acids long. The ends lost 5 bases at V and 2 bases at J; junction bases unmatched: 15. The CDR3 coding sequence is TGCAGCGTTTCTGCCTCCTCCCGGACAGGGCCCACAGATACGCAGTATTTT. Translating gives CSVSASSRTGPTDTQYF.

This clonotype is medium-sized in the sample. This beta chain was picked up by a library intended for alpha chains and is off target, so its count carries little meaning. The chain carries TRBV9 and TRBJ2-3, with 9 nucleotides matching TRBD2. The J segment lost 4 bases and the V segment lost 4 bases, leaving 7 bases of the junction unmatched. This CDR3 contains 15 residues. CDR1 SGDLS and CDR2 YYNGEE come from the germline V gene. The CDR3 DNA is TGTGCCAGCAGCACCCAGGGACTAGCCGCAGATACGCAGTATTTT. Protein sequence: CASSTQGLAADTQYF.

The sample holds many counts of this clonotype. Little can be read into the size of this beta chain, an off-target read in a library designed for alpha chains. The chain has TRBV3-1 and TRBJ2-7, with D perhaps matching TRBD2 (5 bases). The CDR3 consists of 15 residues. V lost 3 bases to trimming and J lost 6 bases, with 18 bases between them. CDR1 and CDR2 (germline): LGHDT, YNNKEL (reference sequence). CDR3 residues: CASSHSVETGGEQYF. DNA for the CDR3: TGTGCCAGCAGCCATAGCGTGGAGACGGGTGGCGAGCAGTACTTC.

A word on this clonotype: One end of the junction does not line up with germline, which may come from a read error. This beta chain is an off-target read within a library intended for alpha chains, so its frequency means little. The chain is built from TRBV28 and TRBJ2-3; a weak D match, TRBD2 (6 bases). CDR1 MDHEN and CDR2 SYDVKM come from the germline V gene. The CDR3 spans 14 residues. The chain's CDR3 is CASSLNGGGEIPEF. CDR3 sequence (DNA): TGTGCCAGCAGTTTAAACGGGGGTGGAGAAATTCCTGAATTT.

By sample share, this clonotype is large (0.1 to 1%). A library prepared for alpha chains yielded this beta chain as an off-target read; its size is of little meaning. The chain has TRBV3-1 and TRBJ2-7; D gene ambiguous. Deletions cut 1 base from V and 0 bases from J, with 7 bases between. Per germline, CDR1 LGHDT and CDR2 YNNKEL (reference sequence). There are 14 residues in the CDR3. DNA of the CDR3: TGTGCCAGCAGCCAAGTTAGGGCCTCCTACGAGCAGTACTTC. Its translation: CASSQVRASYEQYF.

On this clonotype itself: This beta chain is off target for a library built for alpha chains, so its abundance means little. This chain joins TRBV4-1 and TRBJ1-5, with D maybe TRBD1 (5 bases). CDR3 length: 13 amino acids. Germline V gene lookup returns CDR1 MGHRA and CDR2 YSYEKL. V was cut by 3 bases and J by 2 bases, with 5 bases left in between. The CDR3 here is CASSQGGNQPQHF. For the CDR3, the DNA is TGCGCCAGCAGCCAGGGGGGCAATCAGCCCCAGCATTTT.

This clonotype was recorded at least ten times. Since it is a stray read in a library aimed at alpha chains, this beta chain has a size that is not meaningful. The chain recombines TRBV2 with TRBJ1-5; TRBD1 might be the D (5 bases). Trimming stripped 4 bases from V and 6 bases from J, with 10 bases between. In germline, CDR1 is SNHLY, CDR2 FYNNEI. The CDR3 contains 13 residues. In nucleotides, the CDR3 is TGTGCCAGCAGTGGACAGACGGGTCAGCCCCAGCATTTT. This translates into CASSGQTGQPQHF.

This clonotype was detected many times. Because the library targeted alpha chains, this beta chain is an off-target read whose size means little. The chain is built from TRBV11-2 and TRBJ2-1, with D possibly TRBD2 on 5 matching bases. The germline CDR1 and CDR2 sequences are SGHAT and FQNNGV. CDR3 length equals 14 residues. Trimming took 2 bases from V and 9 from J, leaving 14 bases between them. The CDR3 spells CASSLLGSASEQFF. In nucleotides, the CDR3 is TGTGCCAGCAGCTTACTGGGTAGCGCAAGTGAGCAGTTCTTC. Drawing the rest from reference TRBV11-2 and TRBJ2-1, the complete variable domain is EAGVAQSPRYKIIEKRQSVAFWCNPISGHATLYWYQQILGQGPKLLIQFQNNGVVDDSQLPKDRFSAERLKGVDSTLKIQPAKLEDSAVYLCASSLLGSASEQFFGPGTRLTVL.

This clonotype was counted ten times or more. With the library built for alpha chains, this beta chain is off target and its frequency is not meaningful. This chain connects TRBV2 to TRBJ2-2; D gene unclear. There are 15 residues in the CDR3. Germline V gives CDR1 SNHLY, CDR2 FYNNEI. Trimming stripped 2 bases from V and 0 bases from J, with 7 bases between. This CDR3 reads CASSERASNTGELFF. As DNA, the CDR3 is TGTGCCAGCAGTGAAAGAGCCTCGAACACCGGGGAGCTGTTTTTT.

This clonotype was observed many times. For a library built for alpha chains, this beta chain is a stray read; little rests on its size. The chain employs TRBV12-3 or TRBV12-4 and TRBJ1-2; no clear D gene. With 2 bases removed from V and 5 bases from J, the gap between germline ends came to 3 bases. This CDR3 spans 11 amino acids. CDR3 in DNA: TGTGCCAGCAGTTTAACGTATGGCTACACCTTC. Translated: CASSLTYGYTF.

Note on this clonotype: The library was built for alpha chains, so this beta chain is an off-target read and its size means little. The V call is TRBV28, the J call TRBJ1-5, with unresolved D. This CDR3 is built from 15 residues. V dropped 4 bases and J dropped 1 base, with 11 bases sitting between them. Germline V CDR1 and CDR2: MDHEN, SYDVKM. The CDR3 coding sequence is TGTGCCAGCAGTTCCCAAGGGAACAGCAATCAGCCCCAGCATTTT. Protein: CASSSQGNSNQPQHF.

Many counts were recorded for this clonotype. The library was prepared for alpha chains; this beta chain is a stray read, so its frequency means little. The V call is TRBV30, the J call TRBJ2-1, with 12 bases fitting TRBD2. V shed 1 base, J shed 5 bases, and the junction held 6 bases outside the gene matches. Germline assignment: CDR1 GTSNPN and CDR2 SVGIG (reference sequence). The CDR3 is 16 residues long. CDR3 loop: CAWSGLGLAGDNEQFF. The CDR3 nucleotides read TGTGCCTGGAGTGGATTGGGACTAGCGGGCGACAATGAGCAGTTCTTC.

This clonotype was counted ten times or more. A single base separates this from a much larger clone, so it may be a read error. This beta chain turned up in a library designed for alpha chains; as an off-target read, its abundance says little. The chain joins TRBV29-1 to TRBJ1-2; the D gene is possibly TRBD1 (5 bases). The CDR3 length is 13 residues. In germline, CDR1 is SQVTM, CDR2 ANQGSEA. V dropped 1 base and J dropped 2 bases, with 8 bases sitting between them. The CDR3 is CSVEAGDNYGYTF. The CDR3 nucleotides read TGCAGCGTTGAAGCCGGGGACAACTATGGCTACACCTTC.

This clonotype was picked up many times. This beta chain is off target for a library built for alpha chains, so its abundance means little. The J gene is TRBJ2-3, the V gene TRBV7-8, with 7 bases that match TRBD2. V was pared by 1 base and J by 3 bases, with 7 bases of the junction left unmatched. Germline lookup yields CDR1 SGHVS and CDR2 FQNEAQ. This CDR3 contains 16 residues. In nucleotides, the CDR3 is TGTGCCAGCAGCTTAGTCTCCGGGGGAGGGACAGATACGCAGTATTTT. Translation gives CASSLVSGGGTDTQYF.

On this clonotype: A much larger clone lies one base from this, so it may be a read error. With the library built for alpha chains, this beta chain is off target and its frequency is not meaningful. J is TRBJ2-3 and V is TRBV5-1; TRBD2 is a possible D gene (5 bases). Germline loops: CDR1 SGHRS, CDR2 YFSETQ. V was trimmed by 0 bases and J by 3 bases, leaving 11 bases between them. CDR3 length: 15 residues. The CDR3 is CASSLGGSGTDTQYF. CDR3 in DNA: TGCGCCAGCAGCTTGGGAGGGTCGGGGACAGATACGCAGTATTTT.

This clonotype was observed many times. As an off-target read in a library built for alpha chains, this beta chain has a frequency of little significance. V usage is TRBV12-3 or TRBV12-4 and J usage is TRBJ2-5; 12 bases align to TRBD2. The length of the CDR3 is 17 residues. V was pared by 1 base and J by 3 bases, with 6 bases of the junction left unmatched. This chain's CDR3 is CASSLGLAGGPKETQYF. CDR3 bases: TGTGCCAGCAGTTTAGGGCTAGCGGGAGGGCCGAAAGAGACCCAGTACTTC.

This clonotype was seen repeatedly, ten times or more. This beta chain slipped into a library made for alpha chains as a stray read, so its size is not meaningful. The V gene is TRBV6-2 or TRBV6-3, the J gene TRBJ2-7; D is perhaps TRBD1 or TRBD2 (5 bases each). Germline V gene sequence: CDR1 MNHEY, CDR2 SVGEGT. The CDR3 has 15 amino acids. Trimming removed 1 base at V and 2 bases at J, with 12 bases between. In nucleotides, the CDR3 is TGTGCCAGCAGTTACTTCCGGGACGCAGCCTACGAGCAGTACTTC. As protein: CASSYFRDAAYEQYF.

This clonotype showed up many times. Within a library made for alpha chains, this beta chain is off target, and its count is uninformative. The rearrangement links TRBV28 to TRBJ2-1, with 12 positions matching TRBD2. V dropped 5 bases and J dropped 4; count of bases not matched to a gene: 3. The V gene's germline CDR1 is MDHEN and CDR2 SYDVKM. CDR3 size: 15 residues. In DNA, the CDR3 is TGTGCCAGCAGTGTCGGGACTAGCGGGTACAATGAGCAGTTCTTC. This gives the protein CASSVGTSGYNEQFF.

This clonotype has a count of ten or more. This beta chain turned up in a library designed for alpha chains; as an off-target read, its abundance says little. The chain combines TRBV6-2 or TRBV6-3 with TRBJ2-7, with D possibly being TRBD1 (5 bases). The CDR3 loop spans 15 amino acids. Between the trimmed V and J ends, which lost 2 bases and 2 bases, there was a span of 13 bases. Per germline, CDR1 MNHEY and CDR2 SVGEGT. In DNA, the CDR3 is TGTGCCAGCAGTTACCCAATGACAGTAGCCTACGAGCAGTACTTC. Translated: CASSYPMTVAYEQYF.

This clonotype was found a few times. Within a library made for alpha chains, this beta chain is off target, and its count is uninformative. The V and J genes are TRBV2 and TRBJ1-1; D unclear. The germline CDR1 and CDR2 sequences are SNHLY and FYNNEI. Trimming removed 7 bases at V and 1 base at J, with 10 bases between. The CDR3 consists of 13 residues. CDR3 protein: CASTAQKNTEAFF. Written as DNA, the CDR3 is TGTGCCAGCACGGCTCAAAAGAACACTGAAGCTTTCTTT.

Turning to this clonotype: Found in a library prepared for alpha chains, this beta chain is an off-target read, and its abundance has little meaning. The chain has TRBV10-3 and TRBJ2-3; 9 bases map to TRBD2. V was pared by 4 bases and J by 3 bases, with 8 bases of the junction left unmatched. The CDR3 runs 16 residues. From germline, CDR1 is ENHRY and CDR2 SYGVKD. The CDR3 coding sequence is TGTGCCATCAGTGGGGCCGGCGCGGGAGGGACAGATACGCAGTATTTT. The encoded protein is CAISGAGAGGTDTQYF.

The table lists this clonotype with many counts. Because the library targeted alpha chains, this beta chain is an off-target read whose size means little. The J gene is TRBJ2-1, the V gene TRBV24-1; D not certain. From germline, CDR1 is KGHDR and CDR2 SFDVKD. Trimming left V 8 bases short and J 3 bases short, with 10 bases between. The CDR3 runs to 13 residues. The CDR3 protein is CATTHYVYNEQFF. The CDR3 DNA follows: TGTGCCACCACCCATTATGTCTACAATGAGCAGTTCTTC.

This clonotype appeared many times. A library prepared for alpha chains yielded this beta chain as an off-target read; its size is of little meaning. The chain recombines TRBV30 with TRBJ1-2, with D possibly matching TRBD1 (5 bases). The CDR3 extends over 12 amino acids. The V end was cut by 2 bases, the J end by 6 bases, with 10 bases between. The germline gives CDR1 GTSNPN, CDR2 SVGIG (reference sequence). This CDR3 reads CAWSTTDNGYTF. The CDR3 DNA reads as TGTGCCTGGAGTACGACAGACAATGGCTACACCTTC.

In its sample, this clonotype was seen many times. A library made for alpha chains picked up this beta chain off target, so its size means little. This chain uses TRBV28 with TRBJ2-7; TRBD2 matches at 9 bases. The V gene's germline CDR1 is MDHEN and CDR2 SYDVKM. Trimming cost V 0 bases and J 7 bases; bases outside gene matches: 7. The CDR3 covers 15 residues. The CDR3 region has the DNA TGTGCCAGCAGTTTATGTTGTCTAGCGGGGTATGAGCAGTACTTC. The encoded protein is CASSLCCLAGYEQYF.

This clonotype was seen ten or more times. This beta chain appears as a stray read in a library generated for alpha chains; its size is not informative. This chain links TRBV6-6 with TRBJ1-1; 7 bases fit TRBD1. CDR1 is MNHNY, CDR2 SVGAGI, per germline (reference sequence). V was clipped by 8 bases and J by 0 bases; unmatched bases: 12. The CDR3 spans 16 residues. This CDR3 is CASGRQGGRLNTEAFF. The CDR3 DNA is TGTGCCAGCGGCAGACAGGGCGGACGCTTGAACACTGAAGCTTTCTTT.

This clonotype came up many times. This beta chain appears as a stray read in a library generated for alpha chains; its size is not informative. The chain couples TRBV5-1 to TRBJ2-1, with 10 positions matching TRBD1. Germline CDR1 SGHRS, CDR2 YFSETQ. The CDR3 covers 14 residues. Unmatched junction bases numbered 4, after V lost 4 bases and J lost 6 bases. The CDR3 here is CASSIWTGGNEQFF. The CDR3 DNA sequence: TGCGCCAGCAGCATATGGACAGGGGGCAATGAGCAGTTCTTC. The entire variable domain, with the rest obtained from reference TRBV5-1 and TRBJ2-1, is as follows: KAGVTQTPRYLIKTRGQQVTLSCSPISGHRSVSWYQQTPGQGLQFLFEYFSETQRNKGNFPGRFSGRQFSNSRSEMNVSTLELGDSALYLCASSIWTGGNEQFFGPGTRLTVL.

By share, this clonotype ranks as medium-sized. Within a library made for alpha chains, this beta chain is off target, and its count is uninformative. The gene calls are TRBV28 and TRBJ2-3; D is perhaps TRBD2 (6 bases). The ends were cut back, 7 bases at V and 6 bases at J, with 14 bases in the middle. The CDR3 length is 13 residues. CDR1 and CDR2 from the germline V gene are MDHEN and SYDVKM. The CDR3 DNA follows: TGTGCCAGCACTCTCGGCGGGGTCGATACGCAGTATTTT. Amino acids: CASTLGGVDTQYF.

This clonotype was recorded many times. For a library built for alpha chains, this beta chain is a stray read; little rests on its size. The chain carries TRBV7-2 and TRBJ2-3; D is ambiguous. Germline CDR1 reads SGHTA; CDR2 reads FQGNSA. The CDR3 is 14 amino acids. V was shortened by 1 base and J by 4 bases, with 9 bases between the two germline ends. CDR3 region: CASSLDRVPDTQYF. The CDR3 DNA sequence: TGTGCCAGCAGCTTAGATAGGGTGCCAGATACGCAGTATTTT.

This clonotype was found many times. This beta chain is a stray sequence in a library constructed for alpha chains; its clone size is not meaningful. The rearrangement joins TRBV29-1 to TRBJ1-2; D is perhaps TRBD1 (5 bases). Trimming stripped 1 base from V and 2 bases from J, with 14 bases between. The CDR3 covers 15 residues. Germline V gene data show CDR1 as SQVTM and CDR2 as ANQGSEA. CDR3: CSVEGGGAANYGYTF. Written as DNA, the CDR3 is TGCAGCGTTGAAGGTGGCGGGGCAGCGAACTATGGCTACACCTTC. The whole variable domain, filled in from reference TRBV29-1 and TRBJ1-2, reads SAVISQKPSRDICQRGTSLTIQCQVDSQVTMMFWYRQQPGQSLTLIATANQGSEATYESGFVIDKFPISRPNLTFSTLTVSNMSPEDSSIYLCSVEGGGAANYGYTFGSGTRLTVV.

This clonotype was recorded many times. With the library built for alpha chains, this beta chain is off target and its frequency is not meaningful. This chain connects TRBV11-1 to TRBJ2-1; D ambiguous. The CDR3 is 11 residues long. V was shortened by 4 bases and J by 12 bases, with 10 bases between the two germline ends. Germline CDR1 reads SGHAT; CDR2 reads FQDESV (reference sequence). The CDR3 bases are TGTGCCAGCAGCTCGGAGAGTCCGCAGTTCTTC. It encodes CASSSESPQFF. The full variable domain, rest sourced from reference TRBV11-1 and TRBJ2-1, is EAEVAQSPRYKITEKSQAVAFWCDPISGHATLYWYRQILGQGPELLVQFQDESVVDDSQLPKDRFSAERLKGVDSTLKIQPAELGDSAMYLCASSSESPQFFGPGTRLTVL.

Ten or more counts support this clonotype. In a library made to pick up alpha chains, this beta chain is a stray read with a size that means little. V and J are TRBV19 and TRBJ2-5; TRBD2 might be the D (5 bases). Trimming pared 5 bases from V and 5 bases from J, leaving 15 bases between. Germline CDR1 LNHDA, CDR2 SQIVND (reference sequence). The CDR3 extends over 14 amino acids. The CDR3 spells CASSRGGPRETQYF. CDR3 in DNA: TGTGCCAGTAGTCGCGGCGGGCCTAGGGAGACCCAGTACTTC.